This T cell receptor beta chain was sequenced during a study of T cell responses to AZD1222 COVID-19 vaccine (dated by TCRdb to about 2021). Study-level background: A total of 233 trial participants underwent TCR sequencing, of whom 200 to 220 received two doses of AZD1222 and 26 received two doses of the MenACWY control vaccine. Trial participants were enrolled into age subgroups of 18-55, 56-69 and 70-plus years, which contained about 150, 28 and 57 TCR-sequenced participants, respectively.

The time point label of this sample denotes: about 28 days (+/-7) after the second vaccine dose. AZD1222 recipients whose second dose came at about 4 weeks and those whose second dose came at about 12 weeks were combined into one group, since spike-specific TCR depth and breadth did not differ between the two schedules. The vaccinee samples were drawn from two UK trials, COV001 and COV002, one of which was a single-blind randomized controlled phase 2/3 trial testing AZD1222 (ChAdOx1 nCoV-19) in healthy adults. For TCRbeta chain sequencing, PBMC samples were collected from trial participants at day 0 and at day 28 after the second dose. General study outcomes and caveats: Participants were mostly white British and included more females than males, and it was suggested by the authors that clonal diversity may have been underestimated. Because no day 14 peak-response samples were available, the repertoires could be characterized only after the peak T cell response. CD4 TCRs associated with the vaccine covered the entire spike protein, and the dominant responses were in regions 160-218 and 743-854. Conclusions about previously exposed vaccinees were limited because only a handful of AZD1222 recipients were SARS-CoV-2 seropositive at baseline. The 56-69-year group was small, and its depth increase did not reach significance, likely because of low power. Spike-specific TCR breadth and depth rose significantly after two AZD1222 doses compared with day 0 and with MenACWY recipients. Reportedly, almost half of the unique spike-specific TCRs recognized epitopes lying outside the regions that are mutated in the B.1.351 and B.1.1.7 variants.

The CDR3 regions of human TCRbeta chains were analyzed by immunosequencing. Turning to the authors' computational methods: TCRs in the repertoires were matched against a reference library of SARS-CoV-2-specific TCRs that had been generated with the MIRA antigen-specificity platform. Breadth meant the fraction of unique TCRs that were SARS-CoV-2-associated, whereas depth meant the fraction of total T cells that were SARS-CoV-2-associated. Each spike-specific TCR was assigned to its reactive spike region and to a CD4 or CD8 class using the MIRA data. Log10-transformed breadth and depth values were compared by one-way ANOVA with Sidak's multiple comparisons tests. Sourced from immuneACCESS, this table was stored by TCRdb with only in-frame sequences that have V and J called. A share of the clones is absent; for the studies checked, an unresolved V gene accounts for under half, and the remainder has no known explanation. That table supplies the V and J calls and clone size; D and trimming were determined from the DNA. This sample comprises some 180,000 clones, around 94% of them detected only once. Approximately 1.5% of the sample comes from the top ten.

Including the terminal cysteine and phenylalanine, the CDR3 comprises 16 residues. Of all the DNA, just the CDR3 is kept, 48 bases in frame from base 1. Trimming accounts for 5 bases at V and 7 bases at J, while the number of junction bases matched to no gene is 10. CDR1 and CDR2, per the germline V gene (reference sequence), are LNHDA and SQIVND. A word on this clone: Its antigen is not yet known. The record has no base qualities; no much larger clone is one base away.

The receptor's source is an adult who received the AZD1222 COVID-19 vaccine. Recombination linked TRBV19 to TRBJ1-6, with 8 bases matching TRBD1. The starting material was peripheral blood, obtained 28 days after the second AZD1222 dose. The CDR3 protein is CASSWERTGWNSPLHF. The DNA reads as follows: TGTGCCAGTAGTTGGGAACGGACAGGGTGGAATTCACCCCTCCACTTT.